This T cell receptor beta chain was sequenced for a study of T cells in Graves' hyperthyroidism and ophthalmopathy. Study details: Peripheral blood sampling occurred at initial diagnosis, before any treatment. General study findings and limits: Before onset, ophthalmopathy was predicted by the model a median roughly 6.8 months earlier. Patients with ophthalmopathy were separated from those with stable hyperthyroidism by a 13 V-J model.

Amplification yielded TCR beta CDR3 regions, with RNA transcripts as the source. HTBI primers were employed in a first-round RT-PCR of the TCR CDR3. TCRdb analysed the multiplex PCR reads with MiXCR anew, one entry per CDR3 protein. Among 500,000 or so distinct CDR3 sequences listed, 15% to 20% were seen once. For the diagnoses, clinical symptoms, serum thyroxine and TRAb, thyroid ultrasound and orbital computed tomography were used. Germline CDR1 and CDR2: DFQATT and SNEGSKA (reference sequence). There are 14 residues in the CDR3. V gave up 8 bases and J gave up 0 bases; unmatched junction bases: 8. This clonotype was counted at least ten times. The antigen is not known.

The sample taken for sequencing was blood. This TCR was sampled from a woman in her 30s with Graves' ophthalmopathy. This chain uses TRBV20-1 with TRBJ2-5; 8 bases are shared with TRBD2. For the CDR3, the DNA is TGCAGTACAATAGCGGGGCGGGACCAAGAGACCCAGTACTTC. Amino acids: CSTIAGRDQETQYF.